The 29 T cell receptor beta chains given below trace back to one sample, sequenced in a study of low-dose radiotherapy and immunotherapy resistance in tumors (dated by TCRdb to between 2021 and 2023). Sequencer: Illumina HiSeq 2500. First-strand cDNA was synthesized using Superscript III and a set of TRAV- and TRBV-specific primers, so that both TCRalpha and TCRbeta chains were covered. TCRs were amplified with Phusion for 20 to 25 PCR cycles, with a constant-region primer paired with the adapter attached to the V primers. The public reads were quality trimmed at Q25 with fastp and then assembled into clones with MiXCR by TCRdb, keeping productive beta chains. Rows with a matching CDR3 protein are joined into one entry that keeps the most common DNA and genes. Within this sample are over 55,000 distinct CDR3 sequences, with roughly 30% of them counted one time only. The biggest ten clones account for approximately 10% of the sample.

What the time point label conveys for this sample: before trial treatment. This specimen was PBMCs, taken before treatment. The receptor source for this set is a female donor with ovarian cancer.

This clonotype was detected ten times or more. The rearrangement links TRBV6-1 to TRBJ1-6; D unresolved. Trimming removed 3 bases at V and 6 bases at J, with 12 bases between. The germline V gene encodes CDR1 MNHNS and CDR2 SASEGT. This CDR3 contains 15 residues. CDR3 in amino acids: CASSDRSGFNSPLHF. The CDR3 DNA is TGTGCCAGCAGTGATCGGTCAGGCTTTAATTCACCCCTCCACTTT.

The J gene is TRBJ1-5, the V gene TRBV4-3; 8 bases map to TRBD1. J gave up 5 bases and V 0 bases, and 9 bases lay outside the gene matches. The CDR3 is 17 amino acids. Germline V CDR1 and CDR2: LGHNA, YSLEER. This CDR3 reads CASSQDAGTGLYQPQHF. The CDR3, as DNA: TGCGCCAGCAGCCAAGACGCCGGGACAGGTTTATATCAGCCCCAGCATTTT.

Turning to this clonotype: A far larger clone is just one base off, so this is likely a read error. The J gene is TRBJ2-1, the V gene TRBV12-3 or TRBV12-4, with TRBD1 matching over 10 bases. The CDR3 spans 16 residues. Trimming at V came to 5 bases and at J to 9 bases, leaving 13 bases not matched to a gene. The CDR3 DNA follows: TGTGCCAGCAGTGAGCGGGACAGGGGTCCCCTCGGTGAGCAGTTCTTC. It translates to CASSERDRGPLGEQFF.

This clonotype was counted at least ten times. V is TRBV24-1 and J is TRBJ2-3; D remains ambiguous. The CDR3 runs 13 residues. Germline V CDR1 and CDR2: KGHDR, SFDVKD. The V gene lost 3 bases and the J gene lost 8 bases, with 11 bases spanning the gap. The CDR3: CATSDRTWGTQYF. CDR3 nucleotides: TGTGCCACCAGTGATCGGACGTGGGGTACGCAGTATTTT.

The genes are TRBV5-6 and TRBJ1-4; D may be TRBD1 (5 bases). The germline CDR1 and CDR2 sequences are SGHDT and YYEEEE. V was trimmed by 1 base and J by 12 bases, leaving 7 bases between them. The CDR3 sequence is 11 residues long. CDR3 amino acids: CASSLRGELFF. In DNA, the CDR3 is TGTGCCAGCAGCTTGCGGGGGGAACTGTTTTTT.

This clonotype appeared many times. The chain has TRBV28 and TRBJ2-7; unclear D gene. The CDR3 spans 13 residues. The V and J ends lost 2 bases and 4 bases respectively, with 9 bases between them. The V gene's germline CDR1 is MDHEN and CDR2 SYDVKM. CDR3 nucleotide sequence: TGTGCCAGCAGTTTAATCGCGGAATACGAGCAGTACTTC. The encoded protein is CASSLIAEYEQYF.

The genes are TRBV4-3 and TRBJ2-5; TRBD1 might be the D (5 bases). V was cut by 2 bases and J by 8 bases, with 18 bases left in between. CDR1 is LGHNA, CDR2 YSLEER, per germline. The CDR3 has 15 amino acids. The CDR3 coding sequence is TGCGCCAGCAGCCAACTTCTAGGGGCCGGTGATACCCAGTACTTC. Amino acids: CASSQLLGAGDTQYF.

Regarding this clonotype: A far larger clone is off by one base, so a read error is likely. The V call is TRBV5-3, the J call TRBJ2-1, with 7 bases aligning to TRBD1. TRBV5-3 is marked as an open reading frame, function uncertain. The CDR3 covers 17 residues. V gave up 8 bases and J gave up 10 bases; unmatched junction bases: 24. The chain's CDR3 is CASSRTHRDSKPYEQFF. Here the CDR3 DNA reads TGTGCCAGCAGCCGTACGCACCGGGACAGCAAGCCCTACGAGCAGTTCTTC.

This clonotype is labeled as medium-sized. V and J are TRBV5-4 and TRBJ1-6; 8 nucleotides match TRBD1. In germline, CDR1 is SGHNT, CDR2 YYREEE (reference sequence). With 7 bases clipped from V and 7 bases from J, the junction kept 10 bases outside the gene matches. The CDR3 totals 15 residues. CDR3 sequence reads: CASSRQGMGNSPLHF. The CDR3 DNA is TGTGCCAGCTCCAGACAGGGGATGGGGAATTCACCCCTCCACTTT.

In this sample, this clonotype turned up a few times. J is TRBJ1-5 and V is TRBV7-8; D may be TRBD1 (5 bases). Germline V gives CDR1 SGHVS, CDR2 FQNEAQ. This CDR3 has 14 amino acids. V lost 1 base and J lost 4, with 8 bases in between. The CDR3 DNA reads TGTGCCAGCAGCTTAGGACAGTATAATCAGCCCCAGCATTTT. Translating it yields CASSLGQYNQPQHF.

The CDR3 spells CASSLVGTGRLTNYGYTF. The CDR3 bases are TGTGCCAGCAGTCTAGTGGGAACAGGCCGCCTAACCAACTATGGCTACACCTTC. The chain is built from TRBV11-2 and TRBJ1-2, with a possible D match to TRBD1 (5 bases). The CDR3 length is 18 residues. Germline loops: CDR1 SGHAT, CDR2 FQNNGV. The V gene lost 6 bases and the J gene lost 2 bases, with 25 bases spanning the gap.

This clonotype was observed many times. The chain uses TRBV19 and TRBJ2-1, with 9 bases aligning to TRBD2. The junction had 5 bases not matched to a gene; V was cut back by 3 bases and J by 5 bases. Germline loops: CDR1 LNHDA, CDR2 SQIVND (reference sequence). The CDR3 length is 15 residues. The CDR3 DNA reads TGTGCCAGTAGTATTAGGTTAGCGGGGGACAATGAGCAGTTCTTC. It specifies CASSIRLAGDNEQFF.

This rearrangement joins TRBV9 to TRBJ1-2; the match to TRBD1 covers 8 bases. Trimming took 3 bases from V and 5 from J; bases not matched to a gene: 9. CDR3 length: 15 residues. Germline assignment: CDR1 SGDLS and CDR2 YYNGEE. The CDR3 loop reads CASSASRGQAYGYTF. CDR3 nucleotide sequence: TGTGCCAGCAGCGCGTCCAGGGGGCAGGCTTATGGCTACACCTTC.

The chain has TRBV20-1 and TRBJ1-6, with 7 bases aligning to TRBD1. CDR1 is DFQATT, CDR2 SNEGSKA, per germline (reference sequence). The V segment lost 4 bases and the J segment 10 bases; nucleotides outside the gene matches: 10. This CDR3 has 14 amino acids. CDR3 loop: CSAIDYRGGSPLHF. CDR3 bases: TGCAGTGCTATCGATTACAGGGGTGGCTCACCCCTCCACTTT.

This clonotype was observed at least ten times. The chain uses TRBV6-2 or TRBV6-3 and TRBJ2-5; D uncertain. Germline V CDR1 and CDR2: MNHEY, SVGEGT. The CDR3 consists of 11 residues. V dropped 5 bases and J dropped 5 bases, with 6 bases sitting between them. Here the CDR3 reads CASSKRETQYF. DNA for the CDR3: TGTGCCAGCAGTAAAAGGGAGACCCAGTACTTC.

The DNA for the CDR3 is TGTGCCAGCAGTGATGCTGGGGGCGTCACAGTCTATGGCTACACCTTC. Translation gives CASSDAGGVTVYGYTF. The genes are TRBV28 and TRBJ1-2; TRBD1 is a possible D gene (6 bases). In germline, CDR1 is MDHEN, CDR2 SYDVKM. This CDR3 contains 16 residues. The V end was cut by 5 bases, the J end by 4 bases, with 20 bases between.

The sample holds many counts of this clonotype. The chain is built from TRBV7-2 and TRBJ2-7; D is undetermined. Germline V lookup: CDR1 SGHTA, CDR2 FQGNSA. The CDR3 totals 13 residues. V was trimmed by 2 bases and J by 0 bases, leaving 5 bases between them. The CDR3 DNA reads TGTGCCAGCAGCTTAACCAGCTCCTACGAGCAGTACTTC. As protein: CASSLTSSYEQYF. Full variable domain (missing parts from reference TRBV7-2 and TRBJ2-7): GAGVSQSPSNKVTEKGKDVELRCDPISGHTALYWYRQSLGQGLEFLIYFQGNSAPDKSGLPSDRFSAERTGGSVSTLTIQRTQQEDSAVYLCASSLTSSYEQYFGPGTRLTVT.

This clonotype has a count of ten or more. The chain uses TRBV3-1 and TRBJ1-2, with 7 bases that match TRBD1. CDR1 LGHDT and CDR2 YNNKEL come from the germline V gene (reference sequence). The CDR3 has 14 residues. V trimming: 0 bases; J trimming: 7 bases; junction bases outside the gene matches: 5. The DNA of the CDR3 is TGTGCCAGCAGCCAAGATACAGGGGACGCTGGCTACACCTTC. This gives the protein CASSQDTGDAGYTF.

CDR3 loop: CASKGTSRGQNIQYF. The CDR3 DNA sequence: TGTGCCAGCAAGGGGACGTCGAGAGGTCAAAACATTCAGTACTTC. The chain recombines TRBV6-5 with TRBJ2-4; D may match TRBD1 or TRBD2 (5 bases each). Germline CDR1 reads MNHEY; CDR2 reads SVGAGI. The CDR3 contains 15 residues. Trimming removed 7 bases from V and 5 bases from J, with 18 bases in between.

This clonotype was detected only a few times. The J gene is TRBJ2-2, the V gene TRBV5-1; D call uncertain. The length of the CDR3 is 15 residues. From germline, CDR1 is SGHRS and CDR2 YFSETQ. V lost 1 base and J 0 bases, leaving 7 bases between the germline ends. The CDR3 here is CASSLSTANTGELFF. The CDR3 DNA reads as TGCGCCAGCAGCTTGTCAACAGCGAACACCGGGGAGCTGTTTTTT.

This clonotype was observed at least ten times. For the CDR3, the DNA is TGTGCCAGTATGGTCAGGGGGTCTCAGCCCCAGCATTTT. Residues: CASMVRGSQPQHF. The V gene is TRBV19, the J gene TRBJ1-5; the match to TRBD1 covers 7 bases. The CDR3 runs to 13 residues. CDR1 is LNHDA and CDR2 is SQIVND in the germline V gene (reference sequence). With V trimmed by 7 bases and J by 6 bases, 6 bases remained unmatched.

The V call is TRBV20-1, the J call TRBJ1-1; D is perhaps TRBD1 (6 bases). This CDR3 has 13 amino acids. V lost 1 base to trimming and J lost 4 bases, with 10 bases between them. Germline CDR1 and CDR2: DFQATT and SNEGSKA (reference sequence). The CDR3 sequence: CSARAPRGTEAFF. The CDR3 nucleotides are TGCAGTGCTAGAGCCCCCAGGGGCACTGAAGCTTTCTTT.

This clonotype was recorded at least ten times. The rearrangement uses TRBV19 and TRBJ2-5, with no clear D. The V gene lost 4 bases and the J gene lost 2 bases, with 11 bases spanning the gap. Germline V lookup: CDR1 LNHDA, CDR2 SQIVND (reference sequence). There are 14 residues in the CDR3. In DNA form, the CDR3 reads TGTGCCAGTAGTACCATCGACACTCAAGAGACCCAGTACTTC. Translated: CASSTIDTQETQYF.

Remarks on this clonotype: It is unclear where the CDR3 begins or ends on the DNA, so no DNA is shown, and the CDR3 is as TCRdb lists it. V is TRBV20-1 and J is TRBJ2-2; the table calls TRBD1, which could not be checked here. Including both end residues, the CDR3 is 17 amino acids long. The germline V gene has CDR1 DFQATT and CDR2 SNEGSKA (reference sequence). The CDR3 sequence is CSATTGGVANTGELFFF.

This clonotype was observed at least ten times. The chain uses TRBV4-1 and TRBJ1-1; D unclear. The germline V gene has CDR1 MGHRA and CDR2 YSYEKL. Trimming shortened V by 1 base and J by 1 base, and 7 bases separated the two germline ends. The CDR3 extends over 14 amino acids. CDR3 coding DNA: TGCGCCAGCAGCCAAGGAATAGCGAACACTGAAGCTTTCTTT. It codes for CASSQGIANTEAFF.

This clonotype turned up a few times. The DNA of the CDR3 is TGTGCCAGCAGTAGAACTAGCGGGGGAAACAATGAGCAGTTCTTC. It encodes CASSRTSGGNNEQFF. This chain joins TRBV13 and TRBJ2-1; 11 nucleotides agree with TRBD2. The CDR3 sequence is 15 residues long. CDR1 is PRHDT and CDR2 is FYEKMQ in the germline V gene (reference sequence). V shed 6 bases and J 5 bases; nucleotides not matched to a gene: 6.

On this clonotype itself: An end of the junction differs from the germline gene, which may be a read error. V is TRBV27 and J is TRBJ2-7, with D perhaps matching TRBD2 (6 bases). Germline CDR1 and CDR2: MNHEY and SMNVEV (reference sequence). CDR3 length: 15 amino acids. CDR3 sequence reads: CVSSAPGTSTYEQYF. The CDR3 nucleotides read TGTGTCAGCAGTGCCCCCGGGACTTCAACATACGAGCAGTACTTC.

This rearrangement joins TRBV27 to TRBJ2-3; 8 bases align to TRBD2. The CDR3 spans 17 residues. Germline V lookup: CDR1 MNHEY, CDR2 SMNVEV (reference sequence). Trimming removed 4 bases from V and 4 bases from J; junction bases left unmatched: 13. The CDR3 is CASSSWGGSGSSDTQYF. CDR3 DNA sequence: TGTGCCAGCAGTTCATGGGGGGGGAGCGGGAGTTCAGATACGCAGTATTTT.

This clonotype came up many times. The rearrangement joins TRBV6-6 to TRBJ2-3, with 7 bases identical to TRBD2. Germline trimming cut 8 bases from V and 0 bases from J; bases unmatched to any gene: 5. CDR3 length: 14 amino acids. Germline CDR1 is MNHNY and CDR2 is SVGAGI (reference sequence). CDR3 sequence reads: CASGRGGSTDTQYF. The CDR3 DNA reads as TGTGCCAGCGGACGCGGGGGTAGCACAGATACGCAGTATTTT.